Below, one TCR beta chain is given with its context. Its antigen is not known. Those with hyperthyroidism were 18 to 65 years old, newly diagnosed, and ill for under 2 months. Pregnant or lactating patients were excluded, as were those with uncontrolled infection or other autoimmune disease. This record comes from a study of T cells in Graves' hyperthyroidism and ophthalmopathy. The study's findings and limits: Ophthalmopathy and stable hyperthyroidism were separated by a 13 V-J model.

Deletions cut 5 bases from V and 5 bases from J, with 18 bases between. In germline, CDR1 is SGHVS, CDR2 FNYEAQ. This CDR3 is 15 amino acids long. Authors of the study amplified TCR beta CDR3 regions from RNA transcripts. Primed by the HTBI set, a first-round RT-PCR was run on the TCR CDR3. In TCRdb, the multiplex PCR reads were re-called with MiXCR into one record per CDR3 protein. The sample records 610,000 or so distinct CDR3 sequences, around 46% being singletons. The clonotype comes from a woman between 18 and 29 years old with Graves' hyperthyroidism. Source material: peripheral blood or thyroid tissue (not recorded which). The rearrangement uses TRBV7-6 and TRBJ2-5, with TRBD2 as a possible D gene (7 bases). CDR3 residues: CASSRGGGVSETQYF. CDR3 bases: TGTGCCAGCAGCAGGGGGGGAGGCGTTTCTGAGACCCAGTACTTC.